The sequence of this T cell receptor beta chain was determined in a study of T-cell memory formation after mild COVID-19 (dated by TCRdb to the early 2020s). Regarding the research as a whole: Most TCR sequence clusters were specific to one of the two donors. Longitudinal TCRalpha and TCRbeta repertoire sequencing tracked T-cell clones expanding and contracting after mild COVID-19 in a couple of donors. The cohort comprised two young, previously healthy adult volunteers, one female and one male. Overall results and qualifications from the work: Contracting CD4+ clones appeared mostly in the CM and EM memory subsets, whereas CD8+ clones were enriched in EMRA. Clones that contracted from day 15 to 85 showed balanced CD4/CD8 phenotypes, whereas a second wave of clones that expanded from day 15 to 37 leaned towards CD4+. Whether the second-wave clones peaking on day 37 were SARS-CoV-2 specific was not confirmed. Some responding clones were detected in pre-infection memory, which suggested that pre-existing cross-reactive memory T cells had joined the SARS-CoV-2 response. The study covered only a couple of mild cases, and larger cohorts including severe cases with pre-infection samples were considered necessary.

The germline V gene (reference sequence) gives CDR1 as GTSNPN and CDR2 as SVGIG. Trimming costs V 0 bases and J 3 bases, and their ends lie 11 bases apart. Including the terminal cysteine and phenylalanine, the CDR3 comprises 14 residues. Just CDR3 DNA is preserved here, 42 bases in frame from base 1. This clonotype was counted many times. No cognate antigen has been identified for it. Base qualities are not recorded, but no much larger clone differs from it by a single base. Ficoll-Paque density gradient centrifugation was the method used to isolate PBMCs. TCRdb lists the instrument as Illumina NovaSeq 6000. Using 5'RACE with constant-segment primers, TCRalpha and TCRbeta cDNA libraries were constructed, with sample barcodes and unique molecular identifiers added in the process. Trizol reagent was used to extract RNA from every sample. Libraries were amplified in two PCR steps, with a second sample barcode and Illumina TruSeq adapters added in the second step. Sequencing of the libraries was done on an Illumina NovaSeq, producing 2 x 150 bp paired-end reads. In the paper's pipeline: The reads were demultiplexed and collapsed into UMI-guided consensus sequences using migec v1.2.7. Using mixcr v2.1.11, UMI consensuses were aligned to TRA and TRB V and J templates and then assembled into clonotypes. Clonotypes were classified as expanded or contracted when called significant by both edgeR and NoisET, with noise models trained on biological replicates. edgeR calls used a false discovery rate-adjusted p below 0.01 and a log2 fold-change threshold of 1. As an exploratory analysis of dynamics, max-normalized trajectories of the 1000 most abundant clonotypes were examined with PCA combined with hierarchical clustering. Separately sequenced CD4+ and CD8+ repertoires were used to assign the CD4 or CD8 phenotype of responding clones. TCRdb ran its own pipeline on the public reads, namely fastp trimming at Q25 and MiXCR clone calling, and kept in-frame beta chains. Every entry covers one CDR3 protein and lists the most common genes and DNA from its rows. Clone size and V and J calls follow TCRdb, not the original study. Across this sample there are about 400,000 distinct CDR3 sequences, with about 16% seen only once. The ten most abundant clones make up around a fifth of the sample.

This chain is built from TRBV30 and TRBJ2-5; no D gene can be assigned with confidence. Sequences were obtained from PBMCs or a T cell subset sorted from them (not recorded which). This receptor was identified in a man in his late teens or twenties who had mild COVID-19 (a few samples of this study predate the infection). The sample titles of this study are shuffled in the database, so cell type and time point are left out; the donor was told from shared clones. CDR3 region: CAWSVLSREETQYF. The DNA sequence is TGTGCCTGGAGTGTACTTTCCCGGGAAGAGACCCAGTACTTC.